This T cell receptor (beta chain) is from a study of memory B cells and T cells in multiple sclerosis. About this clone itself: Its target is not known.

Generated by immunoSEQ multiplex PCR, the TCRdb table keeps only in-frame clones and is missing some. The sample has under 50,000 clones; roughly 82% are singletons. Separate sequencing covered autoproliferating (CFSE-dim) and non-proliferating (CFSE-high) T cells from stimulus-free culture. Cultures began with about 4.6x10^7 CFSE-labeled PBMCs, unstimulated for 7 to 8 days, with replicate wells pooled. Sequencing was done on a sample of PBMCs from blood kept in culture. This receptor was identified in a human donor with multiple sclerosis.

This chain's CDR3 is CASSMGPDVDGYTF. The CDR3 nucleotides read TGTGCCAGCAGCATGGGTCCCGACGTGGATGGCTACACCTTC. The rearrangement uses TRBV28 and TRBJ1-2; D unclear. V was shortened by 6 bases and J by 6 bases, with 17 bases between the two germline ends. The CDR3 totals 14 residues. Germline assignment: CDR1 MDHEN and CDR2 SYDVKM.